These 18 T cell receptor beta chains were all obtained from the same sample, sequenced in a study of blood T cell repertoires in COVID-19. TCRdb keeps only in-frame clones here, not all; method: immunoSEQ multiplex PCR. The data contain 200,000 to 250,000 clones, approximately 80% of them singletons. Specimen: peripheral blood. Receptors originate from a human donor in a cohort sampled during active COVID-19.

The chain has TRBV19 and TRBJ1-5; D is perhaps TRBD1 (5 bases). The CDR3 spans 16 residues. V lost 3 bases and J 3 bases, leaving 15 bases between the germline ends. Germline V gives CDR1 LNHDA, CDR2 SQIVND (reference sequence). CDR3 sequence: CASSMGRNRPNQPQHF. The CDR3 DNA reads as TGTGCCAGTAGTATGGGGAGGAACAGGCCCAATCAGCCCCAGCATTTT. Looking up the rest from reference TRBV19 and TRBJ1-5 gives the full variable domain: DGGITQSPKYLFRKEGQNVTLSCEQNLNHDAMYWYRQDPGQGLRLIYYSQIVNDFQKGDIAEGYSVSREKKESFPLTVTSAQKNPTAFYLCASSMGRNRPNQPQHFGDGTRLSIL.

V gene TRBV7-2 combines with J gene TRBJ2-7; D may be TRBD2 (5 bases). The CDR3 is 15 residues long. The V gene's germline CDR1 is SGHTA and CDR2 FQGNSA. Trimming pared 5 bases from V and 4 bases from J, leaving 18 bases between. The DNA for the CDR3 is TGTGCCAGCAGCCCAGAACCCGTGACTACTTACGAGCAGTACTTC. The encoded protein is CASSPEPVTTYEQYF.

The gene calls are TRBV28 and TRBJ2-7; TRBD2 aligns across 10 bases. Germline values: CDR1 MDHEN, CDR2 SYDVKM. This CDR3 comprises 15 residues. Germline trimming cut 10 bases from V and 2 bases from J; bases unmatched to any gene: 11. The CDR3: CATETWTSGAYEQYF. DNA of the CDR3: TGTGCCACCGAGACGTGGACTAGCGGTGCCTACGAGCAGTACTTC. The variable domain in full, completed from reference TRBV28 and TRBJ2-7, reads DVKVTQSSRYLVKRTGEKVFLECVQDMDHENMFWYRQDPGLGLRLIYFSYDVKMKEKGDIPEGYSVSREKKERFSLILESASTNQTSMYLCATETWTSGAYEQYFGPGTRLTVT.

J is TRBJ2-5 and V is TRBV3-1 (or the pseudogene TRBV3-2); tentatively, D is TRBD2 (6 bases). Trimming removed 1 base at V and 4 bases at J, with 13 bases between. Germline V gives CDR1 LGHDT, CDR2 YNNKEL (reference sequence). There are 15 residues in the CDR3. CDR3 loop: CASSQASSAGETQYF. DNA of the CDR3: TGTGCCAGCAGCCAAGCCTCATCAGCGGGAGAGACCCAGTACTTC.

The rearrangement links TRBV5-1 to TRBJ2-5, with TRBD2 matching over 7 bases. The CDR3 runs 16 residues. V dropped 1 base and J dropped 1; count of bases not matched to a gene: 7. Germline CDR1 is SGHRS and CDR2 is YFSETQ. CDR3 amino acids: CASSLRGSGFQETQYF. The CDR3, as DNA: TGCGCCAGCAGCTTGCGGGGTAGCGGGTTCCAAGAGACCCAGTACTTC.

This chain links TRBV7-3 with TRBJ2-5; 13 bases line up with TRBD2. Germline values: CDR1 SGHTA, CDR2 FQGTGA. Trimming took 5 bases from V and 2 from J; bases not matched to a gene: 11. CDR3 length: 18 amino acids. CDR3 residues: CASSPRLAGGPAQETQYF. DNA for the CDR3: TGTGCCAGCAGCCCCAGACTAGCGGGGGGCCCAGCACAAGAGACCCAGTACTTC.

The chain uses TRBV2 and TRBJ2-1, with TRBD1 matching 12 bases. The length of the CDR3 is 18 residues. In germline, CDR1 is SNHLY, CDR2 FYNNEI. Trimming removed 5 bases from V and 4 bases from J; junction bases left unmatched: 12. The CDR3 spells CASSLGQGAPRGYNEQFF. CDR3 bases: TGTGCCAGCAGTCTGGGACAGGGGGCGCCTAGGGGGTACAATGAGCAGTTCTTC.

The rearrangement links TRBV25-1 to TRBJ1-4; 8 nucleotides align to TRBD1. In germline, CDR1 is MGHDK, CDR2 SYGVNS. The trim removed 5 bases at V and 6 bases at J, leaving 8 bases unmatched. The CDR3 loop spans 15 amino acids. This chain's CDR3 is CASSPTTGDYEKLFF. DNA of the CDR3: TGTGCCAGCAGTCCAACGACAGGGGATTATGAAAAACTGTTTTTT. The complete variable domain, with remaining parts taken from reference TRBV25-1 and TRBJ1-4, reads EADIYQTPRYLVIGTGKKITLECSQTMGHDKMYWYQQDPGMELHLIHYSYGVNSTEKGDLSSESTVSRIRTEHFPLTLESARPSHTSQYLCASSPTTGDYEKLFFGSGTQLSVL.

This sequence joins TRBV30 and TRBJ1-2; the D gene is possibly TRBD1 (6 bases). The CDR3 totals 15 residues. The V and J ends lost 0 bases and 4 bases respectively, with 15 bases between them. Germline V lookup: CDR1 GTSNPN, CDR2 SVGIG (reference sequence). The CDR3 reads CAWSVLGGGFYGYTF. In nucleotides, the CDR3 is TGTGCCTGGAGTGTATTGGGAGGGGGTTTCTATGGCTACACCTTC.

The chain uses TRBV6-5 and TRBJ1-3, with D perhaps matching TRBD1 (5 bases). Per the germline V gene, CDR1 is MNHEY and CDR2 is SVGAGI. Trimming pared 7 bases from V and 3 bases from J, leaving 16 bases between. The CDR3 extends over 15 amino acids. This CDR3 is CASMVGGLSGNTIYF. The CDR3 region has the DNA TGTGCCAGCATGGTGGGGGGATTAAGTGGAAACACCATATATTTT.

This clone was seen a single time. The rearrangement uses TRBV6-5 and TRBJ2-3, with 7 bases fitting TRBD1. The J segment lost 2 bases and the V segment lost 2 bases, leaving 4 bases of the junction unmatched. Germline CDR1 is MNHEY and CDR2 is SVGAGI. This CDR3 spans 15 amino acids. This CDR3 is CASSYRTGVTDTQYF. The DNA for the CDR3 is TGTGCCAGCAGTTACCGAACAGGGGTCACAGATACGCAGTATTTT.

The J gene is TRBJ2-1, the V gene TRBV5-1, with 7 bases that match TRBD2. With 5 bases clipped from V and 9 bases from J, the junction kept 8 bases outside the gene matches. Germline assignment: CDR1 SGHRS and CDR2 YFSETQ. The CDR3 runs 13 residues. The CDR3 reads CASRPSTGGEQFF. CDR3 DNA: TGCGCCAGCAGACCTTCGACGGGGGGTGAGCAGTTCTTC.

This chain joins TRBV7-2 and TRBJ1-2; 8 bases map to TRBD1. This CDR3 is built from 14 residues. After removal of 4 bases from V and 2 bases from J, the junction contained 3 bases not matched to a gene. CDR1 is SGHTA and CDR2 is FQGNSA in the germline V gene. The CDR3 protein is CASSSGTGNYGYTF. In DNA, the CDR3 is TGTGCCAGCAGCTCCGGGACAGGCAACTATGGCTACACCTTC.

This clone was seen a single time. The chain carries TRBV5-5 and TRBJ2-3, with 8 nucleotides matching TRBD2. Germline lookup yields CDR1 SGHKS and CDR2 YYEKEE (reference sequence). V lost 2 bases to trimming and J lost 0 bases; unmatched junction nucleotides: 2. This CDR3 spans 15 amino acids. The DNA of the CDR3 is TGTGCCAGCAGCTTAAGCGGGGGAAGCACAGATACGCAGTATTTT. Translated: CASSLSGGSTDTQYF.

This chain links TRBV4-1 with TRBJ2-1; 7 bases agree with TRBD2. The V gene's germline CDR1 is MGHRA and CDR2 YSYEKL. V gave up 1 base and J gave up 1 base; unmatched junction bases: 7. This CDR3 has 17 amino acids. The CDR3 nucleotides are TGCGCCAGCAGCCAAGGAGTAGCGGGTATTTCCTACAATGAGCAGTTCTTC. Protein sequence: CASSQGVAGISYNEQFF.

This clone has just a few counts. This chain uses TRBV19 with TRBJ2-1; 10 bases map to TRBD2. Per germline, CDR1 LNHDA and CDR2 SQIVND (reference sequence). Germline trimming cut 5 bases from V and 5 bases from J; bases unmatched to any gene: 6. The CDR3 runs 15 residues. The CDR3 region is CASSLGTSGDNEQFF. DNA for the CDR3: TGTGCCAGTAGTCTGGGCACTAGCGGGGACAATGAGCAGTTCTTC. The full variable domain, completed using reference TRBV19 and TRBJ2-1, is DGGITQSPKYLFRKEGQNVTLSCEQNLNHDAMYWYRQDPGQGLRLIYYSQIVNDFQKGDIAEGYSVSREKKESFPLTVTSAQKNPTAFYLCASSLGTSGDNEQFFGPGTRLTVL.

The genes are TRBV5-1 and TRBJ2-7; 7 nucleotides line up with TRBD2. CDR3 length: 14 residues. After removal of 5 bases from V and 5 bases from J, the junction contained 10 bases not matched to a gene. Per the germline V gene, CDR1 is SGHRS and CDR2 is YFSETQ. In DNA, the CDR3 is TGCGCCAGCAGTTCCCTAGCGGAGAGCGACGAGCAGTACTTC. This translates into CASSSLAESDEQYF.

This chain joins TRBV19 and TRBJ1-2; 8 positions match TRBD1. The ends lost 6 bases at V and 6 bases at J; junction bases unmatched: 3. CDR3 length equals 12 residues. Germline CDR1 and CDR2: LNHDA and SQIVND (reference sequence). CDR3 bases: TGTGCCAGTAGGCACAGGGGGAATGGCTACACCTTC. Residues: CASRHRGNGYTF.